The 14 T cell receptor beta chains below come from one sample, sequenced in a study of blood T cell repertoires in COVID-19. The method was immunoSEQ multiplex PCR; TCRdb's version includes in-frame clones alone and lacks a portion of them. This table holds under 200,000 clones, 70% to 90% found once. The material sequenced was peripheral blood. The receptors were gathered from a woman aged 45 to 65 with COVID-19, enrolled during active disease.

This chain links TRBV6-6 with TRBJ1-5; 8 nucleotides agree with TRBD1. CDR1 and CDR2 (germline): MNHNY, SVGAGI (reference sequence). J lost 7 bases, V lost 0 bases, and 5 bases had no gene match. The CDR3 covers 15 residues. The CDR3 region has the DNA TGTGCCAGCAGTTACTCTGTACAGGGGGAACAGCCCCAGCATTTT. Amino acid sequence: CASSYSVQGEQPQHF.

V usage is TRBV10-3 and J usage is TRBJ1-3; 7 nucleotides match TRBD1. Germline V gives CDR1 ENHRY, CDR2 SYGVKD. V shed 2 bases and J 0 bases; nucleotides not matched to a gene: 4. The CDR3 extends over 16 amino acids. CDR3 nucleotides: TGTGCCATCAGTGAGAGGGGGCCCCGCTCTGGAAACACCATATATTTT. As protein: CAISERGPRSGNTIYF.

V gene TRBV9 combines with J gene TRBJ1-1; 9 nucleotides align to TRBD1. Germline lookup yields CDR1 SGDLS and CDR2 YYNGEE. After removal of 3 bases from V and 0 bases from J, the junction contained 3 bases not matched to a gene. This CDR3 comprises 15 residues. DNA of the CDR3: TGTGCCAGCAGCGAGAGGACAGGGGTGAACACTGAAGCTTTCTTT. It specifies CASSERTGVNTEAFF.

The rearrangement joins TRBV11-3 to TRBJ1-6; D unclear. The ends were cut back, 6 bases at V and 1 base at J, with 13 bases in the middle. Germline CDR1 is SGHNT and CDR2 is YENEEA. This CDR3 region has 16 residues. CDR3 nucleotides: TGTGCCAGCAGTCGGGGTGTTGGGTCCTATAATTCACCCCTCCACTTT. It translates to CASSRGVGSYNSPLHF.

The rearrangement uses TRBV7-8 and TRBJ2-1, with D perhaps matching TRBD2 (7 bases). The CDR3 totals 16 residues. Germline values: CDR1 SGHVS, CDR2 FQNEAQ. Between the trimmed V and J ends, which lost 0 bases and 6 bases, there was a span of 15 bases. As DNA, the CDR3 is TGTGCCAGCAGCTTAGCGGGGGGGCGTGGAGGCAATGAGCAGTTCTTC. Residues: CASSLAGGRGGNEQFF.

The chain couples TRBV24-1 to TRBJ1-5; D is undetermined. CDR1 is KGHDR, CDR2 SFDVKD, per germline. V lost 4 bases and J 0 bases, leaving 3 bases between the germline ends. The length of the CDR3 is 13 residues. CDR3 sequence (DNA): TGTGCCACCAGTGACGGTAGCAATCAGCCCCAGCATTTT. It translates to CATSDGSNQPQHF.

The V call is TRBV5-1, the J call TRBJ2-3; maybe TRBD1 (6 bases). Germline values: CDR1 SGHRS, CDR2 YFSETQ. Trimming removed 4 bases from V and 0 bases from J, with 9 bases in between. The CDR3 runs to 14 residues. CDR3 sequence (DNA): TGCGCCAGCAGCCCTGGACAGAGCACAGATACGCAGTATTTT. Protein product: CASSPGQSTDTQYF.

The chain employs TRBV3-1 (or the pseudogene TRBV3-2) and TRBJ1-5; D call uncertain. This CDR3 is 13 amino acids long. Germline CDR1 reads LGHDT; CDR2 reads YNNKEL (reference sequence). Trimming left V 3 bases short and J 2 bases short, with 5 bases between. Here the CDR3 reads CASSQGGNQPQHF. The CDR3 DNA is TGTGCCAGCAGCCAGGGCGGCAATCAGCCCCAGCATTTT.

The chain employs TRBV5-4 and TRBJ2-7, with D perhaps TRBD1 (6 bases). V was pared by 0 bases and J by 6 bases, with 10 bases between. CDR3 length equals 13 residues. The germline V gene encodes CDR1 SGHNT and CDR2 YYREEE (reference sequence). The CDR3 here is CASSLGGRSEQYF. The DNA for the CDR3 is TGTGCCAGCAGCTTGGGGGGGCGCTCCGAGCAGTACTTC.

This clone was seen only a few times. The rearrangement joins TRBV6-5 to TRBJ1-6, with 8 bases that match TRBD1. Trimming removed 0 bases from V and 8 bases from J; junction bases left unmatched: 6. CDR1 and CDR2 (germline): MNHEY, SVGAGI. The CDR3 consists of 16 residues. The CDR3 DNA is TGTGCCAGCAGTTACTCGCGAACAGGGGGGTATTCACCCCTCCACTTT. The encoded protein is CASSYSRTGGYSPLHF.

The chain couples TRBV18 to TRBJ1-1; 8 nucleotides line up with TRBD1. The CDR3 length is 16 residues. Germline loops: CDR1 KGHSH, CDR2 LQKENI. The trim removed 2 bases at V and 3 bases at J, leaving 8 bases unmatched. CDR3 coding DNA: TGTGCCAGCTCACCATCGGACAGGGAATGGTACACTGAAGCTTTCTTT. Its protein product is CASSPSDREWYTEAFF.

CDR3 DNA sequence: TGTGCCAGCAGCGTACTACTGACTTACCCGAACACTGAAGCTTTCTTT. It codes for CASSVLLTYPNTEAFF. The chain recombines TRBV9 with TRBJ1-1; D is ambiguous. Germline V gene data show CDR1 as SGDLS and CDR2 as YYNGEE. The CDR3 covers 16 residues. V was pared by 1 base and J by 1 base, with 14 bases between.

This clone appeared a few times. V gene TRBV19 combines with J gene TRBJ1-1, with D possibly being TRBD1 (5 bases). Germline V gene sequence: CDR1 LNHDA, CDR2 SQIVND (reference sequence). Trimming took off 3 bases at V and 6 bases at J, with 8 bases between the two ends. The CDR3 totals 12 residues. CDR3 sequence: CASSIGGAEAFF. The CDR3 DNA is TGTGCCAGTAGTATCGGAGGGGCTGAAGCTTTCTTT. The complete variable domain, with remaining parts taken from reference TRBV19 and TRBJ1-1, reads DGGITQSPKYLFRKEGQNVTLSCEQNLNHDAMYWYRQDPGQGLRLIYYSQIVNDFQKGDIAEGYSVSREKKESFPLTVTSAQKNPTAFYLCASSIGGAEAFFGQGTRLTVV.

In the case of this clone: The sample carries other DNA sequences with the same CDR3. V and J are TRBV18 and TRBJ2-7, with TRBD1 as a possible D gene (5 bases). The CDR3 runs 12 residues. Trimming took 3 bases from V and 6 from J, leaving 9 bases between them. Germline values: CDR1 KGHSH, CDR2 LQKENI. CDR3 residues: CASSPQGAEQYF. The CDR3 coding sequence is TGTGCCAGCTCACCTCAAGGGGCCGAGCAGTACTTC.